Below, 7 T cell receptor beta chains from the same sample are listed, as sequenced in a study of T-cell reconstitution after alpha-beta-depleted transplantation in children. Unique molecular identifiers were used to barcode this TCRbeta library. TCRdb fed the PCR reads into MiXCR, producing one record per CDR3 protein. Altogether under 450,000 distinct CDR3 sequences are present, about 14% being singletons, with the ten largest covering about 3.9%. The source was PBMCs, collected from the stem cell graft. These receptors came from a human donor who donated a stem cell graft to a child with Fanconi anemia.

The V and J genes are TRBV5-1 and TRBJ1-2; D ambiguous. Germline values: CDR1 SGHRS, CDR2 YFSETQ. Trimming took off 1 base at V and 8 bases at J, with 15 bases between the two ends. The CDR3 runs 14 residues. This CDR3 reads CASSLFGPLEGYTF. DNA for the CDR3: TGCGCCAGCAGCTTGTTTGGACCTCTTGAGGGCTACACCTTC.

V usage is TRBV12-3 or TRBV12-4 and J usage is TRBJ1-1, with 7 bases fitting TRBD1. The junction had 3 bases not matched to a gene; V was cut back by 8 bases and J by 0 bases. The CDR3 runs 13 residues. The CDR3 DNA reads TGTGCCAGCGGGACAGAGATGAACACTGAAGCTTTCTTT. This gives the protein CASGTEMNTEAFF.

The chain employs TRBV7-7 and TRBJ2-2; D is tentatively TRBD1 or TRBD2 (5 bases each). This CDR3 has 15 amino acids. Trimming removed 6 bases at V and 8 bases at J, with 19 bases between. Germline V gives CDR1 SSHAT, CDR2 FNYEAQ (reference sequence). The CDR3 region is CASSFGTSLGGELFF. CDR3 DNA sequence: TGTGCCAGCAGTTTCGGGACCTCGTTAGGGGGGGAGCTGTTTTTT.

This clonotype has just a few counts. The gene calls are TRBV7-9 and TRBJ1-1, with D possibly matching TRBD1 (5 bases). In germline, CDR1 is SEHNR, CDR2 FQNEAQ (reference sequence). The CDR3 contains 13 residues. Trimming removed 5 bases from V and 1 base from J, with 8 bases in between. As DNA, the CDR3 is TGTGCCAGCAGCAGGGACGAGAACACTGAAGCTTTCTTT. It specifies CASSRDENTEAFF.

The V gene is TRBV12-3 or TRBV12-4, the J gene TRBJ1-3, with 8 bases aligning to TRBD1. J lost 7 bases, V lost 1 base, and 6 bases had no gene match. The CDR3 spans 15 residues. The CDR3 nucleotides are TGTGCCAGCAGTTTAGGACAGGGGCGGCCGAACACCATATATTTT. This gives the protein CASSLGQGRPNTIYF.

The rearrangement joins TRBV29-1 to TRBJ1-1; D possibly corresponds to TRBD1 (5 bases). The CDR3 is made up of 11 amino acids. Deletions cut 5 bases from V and 5 bases from J, with 9 bases between. Looked up from germline, CDR1 is SQVTM and CDR2 is ANQGSEA. This CDR3 reads CSVFGGTEAFF. The CDR3 DNA is TGCAGCGTTTTTGGGGGTACTGAAGCTTTCTTT.

This clonotype has more than one count but fewer than ten. V is TRBV6-2 or TRBV6-3 and J is TRBJ1-5; possibly TRBD1 for D (6 bases). Trimming pared 0 bases from V and 0 bases from J, leaving 9 bases between. Germline V gene lookup returns CDR1 MNHEY and CDR2 SVGEGT. The CDR3 is made up of 16 amino acids. CDR3 coding DNA: TGTGCCAGCAGTTACTCGACACAGGGTAGCAATCAGCCCCAGCATTTT. Translated: CASSYSTQGSNQPQHF.